Below, 17 T cell receptor beta chains from the same sample are listed, as sequenced in a study of blood T cell repertoires in COVID-19. Generated by immunoSEQ multiplex PCR, the TCRdb table keeps only in-frame clones and is missing some. The data show some 150,000 clones, roughly 85% seen once. The sequenced sample was PBMCs or T cells enriched from blood (not recorded which). Source of these receptors: a man aged 50 to 60 who had recovered from COVID-19.

This rearrangement joins TRBV5-1 to TRBJ1-4; D is possibly TRBD1 (5 bases). This CDR3 is built from 18 residues. Trimming pared 4 bases from V and 5 bases from J, leaving 24 bases between. From germline, CDR1 is SGHRS and CDR2 YFSETQ. In DNA, the CDR3 is TGCGCCAGCAGCGCAGGAATTTTACGTCGGACACGAAATGAAAAACTGTTTTTT. It translates to CASSAGILRRTRNEKLFF.

J is TRBJ1-4 and V is TRBV5-1, with D unresolved. Trimming removed 0 bases at V and 5 bases at J, with 11 bases between. CDR1 SGHRS and CDR2 YFSETQ come from the germline V gene. The CDR3 totals 15 residues. The CDR3: CASSLGDFVNEKLFF. The CDR3 DNA reads TGCGCCAGCAGCTTGGGAGACTTTGTAAATGAAAAACTGTTTTTT. The full variable domain, in which reference TRBV5-1 and TRBJ1-4 provide the parts outside the CDR3, is KAGVTQTPRYLIKTRGQQVTLSCSPISGHRSVSWYQQTPGQGLQFLFEYFSETQRNKGNFPGRFSGRQFSNSRSEMNVSTLELGDSALYLCASSLGDFVNEKLFFGSGTQLSVL.

DNA for the CDR3: TGTGCCAGCAGCTATCAGGCGTTACAGGGTGAAGCAGATACGCAGTATTTT. It encodes CASSYQALQGEADTQYF. The rearrangement joins TRBV7-2 to TRBJ2-3; TRBD1 is a possible D gene (6 bases). This CDR3 contains 17 residues. Between the trimmed V and J ends, which lost 4 bases and 4 bases, there was a span of 21 bases. From germline, CDR1 is SGHTA and CDR2 FQGNSA.

J is TRBJ1-2 and V is TRBV29-1; no firm D call. Looked up from germline, CDR1 is SQVTM and CDR2 is ANQGSEA. V gave up 6 bases and J gave up 2 bases, with 22 bases separating them. There are 16 residues in the CDR3. The CDR3 reads CSVVGLQSLGNYGYTF. For the CDR3, the DNA is TGCAGCGTCGTTGGTTTACAGAGCCTTGGGAACTATGGCTACACCTTC.

The chain employs TRBV29-1 and TRBJ1-1, with 10 bases matching TRBD1. V was pared by 4 bases and J by 3 bases, with 5 bases of the junction left unmatched. The CDR3 runs to 14 residues. CDR1 and CDR2 (germline): SQVTM, ANQGSEA. The CDR3 coding sequence is TGCAGCGTTGGACAGGGGGCTGTAGACACTGAAGCTTTCTTT. Translation: CSVGQGAVDTEAFF. Full variable domain (rest looked up from reference TRBV29-1 and TRBJ1-1): SAVISQKPSRDICQRGTSLTIQCQVDSQVTMMFWYRQQPGQSLTLIATANQGSEATYESGFVIDKFPISRPNLTFSTLTVSNMSPEDSSIYLCSVGQGAVDTEAFFGQGTRLTVV.

Here the CDR3 DNA reads TGTGCCAGCAGTCGGGCGGGGGTGACTTTCTTT. As protein: CASSRAGVTFF. The chain combines TRBV6-5 with TRBJ1-1; D perhaps matches TRBD1 (5 bases). The CDR3 has 11 amino acids. Germline-derived CDR1 and CDR2 are MNHEY and SVGAGI. Trimming left V 5 bases short and J 12 bases short, with 13 bases between.

The chain links TRBV27 to TRBJ1-5; 10 positions agree with TRBD1. The CDR3 is 15 residues long. Germline V gives CDR1 MNHEY, CDR2 SMNVEV (reference sequence). With 6 bases clipped from V and 4 bases from J, the junction kept 6 bases outside the gene matches. The CDR3, as DNA: TGTGCCAGCAGACCGGACAGGGGGTGGAATCAGCCCCAGCATTTT. It codes for CASRPDRGWNQPQHF.

The J gene is TRBJ1-2, the V gene TRBV9; 10 bases line up with TRBD1. With V trimmed by 0 bases and J by 2 bases, 7 bases remained unmatched. Germline V lookup: CDR1 SGDLS, CDR2 YYNGEE. This CDR3 contains 17 residues. This CDR3 reads CASSVVSRDRGNYGYTF. CDR3 coding DNA: TGTGCCAGCAGCGTAGTGTCAAGGGACAGGGGAAACTATGGCTACACCTTC.

The V gene is TRBV5-4, the J gene TRBJ1-1; TRBD1 matches 9 bases. Germline loops: CDR1 SGHNT, CDR2 YYREEE (reference sequence). The CDR3 is 14 amino acids. V was pared by 4 bases and J by 4 bases, with 5 bases of the junction left unmatched. CDR3 residues: CASSGRQGGTEAFF. The CDR3 DNA follows: TGTGCCAGCAGCGGAAGACAGGGGGGCACTGAAGCTTTCTTT.

This rearrangement joins TRBV18 to TRBJ2-1; perhaps TRBD1 as D (5 bases). Trimming removed 3 bases at V and 3 bases at J, with 12 bases between. The CDR3 is made up of 15 amino acids. The germline gives CDR1 KGHSH, CDR2 LQKENI. CDR3 nucleotides: TGTGCCAGCTCACCTCAGGGTGGGCGCTACAATGAGCAGTTCTTC. It yields the protein CASSPQGGRYNEQFF.

The chain carries TRBV4-1 and TRBJ2-2; D perhaps matches TRBD2 (6 bases). Trimming took off 6 bases at V and 8 bases at J, with 16 bases between the two ends. Germline lookup yields CDR1 MGHRA and CDR2 YSYEKL. This CDR3 spans 14 amino acids. The CDR3 loop is CASSGDSGLGELFF. The CDR3 DNA sequence: TGCGCCAGCAGTGGGGACTCTGGGTTAGGGGAGCTGTTTTTT.

This clone has a single count. The rearrangement uses TRBV12-5 and TRBJ1-5, with no clear D. The CDR3 runs to 18 residues. V gave up 0 bases and J gave up 1 base, with 16 bases separating them. CDR1 LGHNT and CDR2 FRNRAP come from the germline V gene. As DNA, the CDR3 is TGTGCTAGTGGTTTGGTTATTGGCCTAGGAATAAGCAATCAGCCCCAGCATTTT. Its protein product is CASGLVIGLGISNQPQHF.

This clone has only one observation. The gene calls are TRBV6-5 and TRBJ1-2, with 8 bases that match TRBD1. Trimming at V came to 2 bases and at J to 7 bases, leaving 9 bases not matched to a gene. This CDR3 region has 15 residues. Per germline, CDR1 MNHEY and CDR2 SVGAGI. CDR3 loop: CASSYNTGGHGGYTF. In nucleotides, the CDR3 is TGTGCCAGCAGTTACAATACAGGGGGGCATGGTGGCTACACCTTC.

The chain uses TRBV19 and TRBJ1-4; D remains ambiguous. The germline CDR1 and CDR2 sequences are LNHDA and SQIVND (reference sequence). Between the trimmed V and J ends, which lost 4 bases and 6 bases, there was a span of 6 bases. CDR3 length: 12 amino acids. In nucleotides, the CDR3 is TGTGCCAGTAGTAATCGGGATGAAAAACTGTTTTTT. Translated, it gives CASSNRDEKLFF.

This chain connects TRBV6-2 or TRBV6-3 to TRBJ1-1, with TRBD1 as a possible D gene (6 bases). V was trimmed by 6 bases and J by 0 bases, leaving 14 bases between them. The germline V gene has CDR1 MNHEY and CDR2 SVGEGT. This CDR3 region has 15 residues. In DNA form, the CDR3 reads TGTGCCAGCAGCCACCGGGGGGCAGTGAACACTGAAGCTTTCTTT. This codes for CASSHRGAVNTEAFF.

The chain is built from TRBV30 and TRBJ2-6; no clear D. The ends were cut back, 8 bases at V and 0 bases at J, with 8 bases in the middle. CDR1 GTSNPN and CDR2 SVGIG come from the germline V gene (reference sequence). The length of the CDR3 is 13 residues. The DNA of the CDR3 is TGTGCCACCCAGGTCTCTGGGGCCAACGTCCTGACTTTC. This encodes CATQVSGANVLTF.

The chain has TRBV7-2 and TRBJ1-2, with 7 bases fitting TRBD1. The CDR3 totals 17 residues. Germline V CDR1 and CDR2: SGHTA, FQGNSA. V lost 1 base, J lost 2 bases, and 10 bases stayed unmatched. Here the CDR3 reads CASSLGQGGWKNYGYTF. CDR3 DNA: TGTGCCAGCAGCTTAGGACAGGGAGGATGGAAGAACTATGGCTACACCTTC.